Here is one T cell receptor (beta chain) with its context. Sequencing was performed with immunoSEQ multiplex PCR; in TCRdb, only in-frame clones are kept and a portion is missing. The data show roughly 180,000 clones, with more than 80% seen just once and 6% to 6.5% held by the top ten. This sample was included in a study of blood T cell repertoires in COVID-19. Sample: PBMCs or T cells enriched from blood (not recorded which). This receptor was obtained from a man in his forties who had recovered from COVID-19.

The CDR3 sequence is CASSLRGYDEKLFF. The CDR3, as DNA: TGTGCCAGCAGCCTCAGGGGTTATGATGAAAAACTGTTTTTT. The V and J genes are TRBV7-8 and TRBJ1-4; tentative D call: TRBD1 (6 bases). CDR3 length equals 14 residues. V lost 5 bases, J lost 6 bases, and 13 bases lay in between. Germline V CDR1 and CDR2: SGHVS, FQNEAQ.